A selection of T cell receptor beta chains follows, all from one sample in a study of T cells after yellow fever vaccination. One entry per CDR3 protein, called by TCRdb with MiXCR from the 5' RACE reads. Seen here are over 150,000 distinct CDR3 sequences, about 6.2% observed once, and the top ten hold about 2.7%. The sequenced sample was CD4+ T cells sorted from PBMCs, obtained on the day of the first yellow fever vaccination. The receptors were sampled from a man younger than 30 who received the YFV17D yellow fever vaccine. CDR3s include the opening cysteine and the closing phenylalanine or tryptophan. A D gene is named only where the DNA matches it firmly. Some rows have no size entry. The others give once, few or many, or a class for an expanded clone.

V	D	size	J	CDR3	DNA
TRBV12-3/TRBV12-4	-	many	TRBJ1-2	CASSYDYGYTF	TGTGCCAGCAGTTATGACTATGGCTACACCTTC
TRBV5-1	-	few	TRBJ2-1	CASSLQNNNEQFF	TGCGCCAGCAGCCTACAAAATAACAATGAGCAGTTCTTC
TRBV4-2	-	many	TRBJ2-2	CASSQGQRSGELFF	TGTGCCAGCAGCCAAGGTCAGCGGAGCGGGGAGCTGTTTTTT
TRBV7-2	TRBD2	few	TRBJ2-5	CASSRRGIAGGQETQYF	TGTGCCAGCAGCAGACGGGGGATAGCGGGGGGGCAAGAGACCCAGTACTTC
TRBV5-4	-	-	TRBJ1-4	CASSLGNSGFQEKLFF	TGTGCCAGCAGCTTGGGTAATTCCGGCTTTCAAGAAAAACTGTTTTTT
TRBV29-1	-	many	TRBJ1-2	CSVEAGVMNYGYTF	TGCAGCGTTGAAGCAGGAGTAATGAACTATGGCTACACCTTC
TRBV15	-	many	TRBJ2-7	CATSRVRGGYEQYF	TGTGCCACCAGCAGAGTCAGGGGAGGGTACGAGCAGTACTTC
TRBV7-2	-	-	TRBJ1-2	CASSFPGVGGYTF	TGTGCCAGCAGCTTTCCAGGGGTTGGTGGCTACACCTTC
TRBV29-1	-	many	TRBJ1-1	CSVGGLSMNTEAFF	TGCAGCGTTGGGGGGCTATCCATGAACACTGAAGCTTTCTTT
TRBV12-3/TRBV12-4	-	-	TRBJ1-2	CASSLQSKGYGYTF	TGTGCCAGCAGCCTGCAATCCAAAGGATATGGCTACACCTTC
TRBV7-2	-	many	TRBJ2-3	CASRTTGTDTQYF	TGTGCCAGCAGGACAACAGGGACAGATACGCAGTATTTT
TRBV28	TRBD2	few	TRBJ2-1	CASSFPGLPEQFF	TGTGCCAGCAGTTTTCCGGGACTACCGGAGCAGTTCTTC
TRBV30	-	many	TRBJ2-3	CAWSVRGSAQYF	TGTGCCTGGAGTGTACGGGGTAGCGCGCAGTATTTT
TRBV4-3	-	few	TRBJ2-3	CASRTQGSTTDTQYF	TGCGCCAGCAGGACACAGGGTAGTACTACAGATACGCAGTATTTT
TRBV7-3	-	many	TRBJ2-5	CASSRGLQETQYF	TGTGCCAGCAGCCGGGGACTCCAAGAGACCCAGTACTTC
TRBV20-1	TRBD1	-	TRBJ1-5	CSASFRGRGNQPQHF	TGCAGTGCTAGTTTTAGGGGCAGGGGGAATCAGCCCCAGCATTTT